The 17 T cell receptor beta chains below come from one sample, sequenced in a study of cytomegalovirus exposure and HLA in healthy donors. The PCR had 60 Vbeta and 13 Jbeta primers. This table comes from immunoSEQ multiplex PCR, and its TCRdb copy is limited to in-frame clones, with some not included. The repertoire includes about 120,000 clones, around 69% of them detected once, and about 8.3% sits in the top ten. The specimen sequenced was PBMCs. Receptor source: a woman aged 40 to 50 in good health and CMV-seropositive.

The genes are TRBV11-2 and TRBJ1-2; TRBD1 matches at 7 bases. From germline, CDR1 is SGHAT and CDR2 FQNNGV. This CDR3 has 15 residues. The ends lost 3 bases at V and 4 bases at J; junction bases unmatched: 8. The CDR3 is CASSFTGQEGYGYTF. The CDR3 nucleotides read TGTGCCAGCAGCTTCACCGGACAGGAAGGCTATGGCTACACCTTC.

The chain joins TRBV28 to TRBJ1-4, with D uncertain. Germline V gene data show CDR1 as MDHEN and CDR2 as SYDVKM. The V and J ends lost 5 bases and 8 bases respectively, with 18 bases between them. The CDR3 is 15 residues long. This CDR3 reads CASSLVRGFEEKLFF. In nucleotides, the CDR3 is TGTGCCAGCAGTCTAGTAAGAGGGTTTGAGGAAAAACTGTTTTTT.

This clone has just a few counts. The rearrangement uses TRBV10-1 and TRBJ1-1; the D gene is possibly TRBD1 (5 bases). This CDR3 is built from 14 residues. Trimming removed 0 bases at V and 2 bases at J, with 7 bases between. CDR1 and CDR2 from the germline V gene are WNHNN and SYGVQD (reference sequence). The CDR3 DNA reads TGCGCCAGCAGTGAGTCGACAGCCAACACTGAAGCTTTCTTT. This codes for CASSESTANTEAFF.

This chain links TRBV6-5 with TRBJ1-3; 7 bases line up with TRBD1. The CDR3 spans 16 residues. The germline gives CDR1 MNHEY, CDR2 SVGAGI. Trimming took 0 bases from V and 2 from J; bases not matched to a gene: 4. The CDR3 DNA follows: TGTGCCAGCAGTTACTCTTCGACAGGGACTGGAAACACCATATATTTT. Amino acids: CASSYSSTGTGNTIYF.

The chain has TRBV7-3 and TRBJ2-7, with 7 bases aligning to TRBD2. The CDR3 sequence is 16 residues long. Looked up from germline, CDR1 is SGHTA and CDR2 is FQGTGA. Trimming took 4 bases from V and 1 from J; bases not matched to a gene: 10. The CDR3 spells CASSSMGGFGSYEQYF. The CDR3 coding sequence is TGTGCCAGCAGCTCGATGGGGGGGTTCGGGTCCTACGAGCAGTACTTC. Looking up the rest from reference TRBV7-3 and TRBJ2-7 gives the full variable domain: GAGVSQTPSNKVTEKGKYVELRCDPISGHTALYWYRQSLGQGPEFLIYFQGTGAADDSGLPNDRFFAVRPEGSVSTLKIQRTERGDSAVYLCASSSMGGFGSYEQYFGPGTRLTVT.

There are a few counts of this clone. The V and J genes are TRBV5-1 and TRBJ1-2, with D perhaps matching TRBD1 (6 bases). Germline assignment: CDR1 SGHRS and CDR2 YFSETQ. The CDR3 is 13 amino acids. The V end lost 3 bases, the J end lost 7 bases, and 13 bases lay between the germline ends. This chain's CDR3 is CASSWGHPSGYTF. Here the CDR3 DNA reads TGCGCCAGCAGCTGGGGACATCCAAGTGGCTACACCTTC.

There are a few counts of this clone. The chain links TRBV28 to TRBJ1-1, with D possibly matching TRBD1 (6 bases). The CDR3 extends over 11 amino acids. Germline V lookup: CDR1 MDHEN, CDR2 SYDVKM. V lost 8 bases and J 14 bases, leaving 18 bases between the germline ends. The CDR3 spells CASRTFIGQFF. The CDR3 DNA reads TGTGCCAGCCGGACGTTTATAGGACAGTTCTTT.

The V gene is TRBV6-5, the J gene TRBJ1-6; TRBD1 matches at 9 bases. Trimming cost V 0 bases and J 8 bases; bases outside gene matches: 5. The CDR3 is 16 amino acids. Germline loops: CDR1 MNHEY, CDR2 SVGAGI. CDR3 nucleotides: TGTGCCAGCAGTTACTCCTCGGGACAGGGTTATTCACCCCTCCACTTT. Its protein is CASSYSSGQGYSPLHF.

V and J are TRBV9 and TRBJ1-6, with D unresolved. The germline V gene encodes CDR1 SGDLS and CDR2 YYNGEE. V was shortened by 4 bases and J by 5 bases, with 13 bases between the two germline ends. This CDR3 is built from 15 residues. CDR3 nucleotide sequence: TGTGCCAGCAGCTCCGTCGCCCGGGATAATTCACCCCTCCACTTT. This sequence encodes CASSSVARDNSPLHF.

For the CDR3, the DNA is TGCGCCAGCAGCTGGGGTGACAGGGACAACACTGAAGCTTTCTTT. As protein: CASSWGDRDNTEAFF. This chain joins TRBV5-1 and TRBJ1-1; 7 bases map to TRBD1. The length of the CDR3 is 15 residues. V shed 3 bases and J 2 bases; nucleotides not matched to a gene: 7. Germline V gives CDR1 SGHRS, CDR2 YFSETQ.

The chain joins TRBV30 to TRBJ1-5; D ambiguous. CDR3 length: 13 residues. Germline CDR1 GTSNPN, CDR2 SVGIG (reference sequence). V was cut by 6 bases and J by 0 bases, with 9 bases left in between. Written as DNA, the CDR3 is TGTGCCTGCGAGTCTACTAGCAATCAGCCCCAGCATTTT. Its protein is CACESTSNQPQHF.

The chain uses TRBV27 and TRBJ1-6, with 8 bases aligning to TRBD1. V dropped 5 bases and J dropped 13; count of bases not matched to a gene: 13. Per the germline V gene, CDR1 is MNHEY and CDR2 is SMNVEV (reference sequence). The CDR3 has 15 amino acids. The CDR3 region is CASSPLPMTGAPLHF. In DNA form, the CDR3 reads TGTGCCAGCAGTCCCCTACCAATGACAGGGGCCCCCCTCCACTTT.

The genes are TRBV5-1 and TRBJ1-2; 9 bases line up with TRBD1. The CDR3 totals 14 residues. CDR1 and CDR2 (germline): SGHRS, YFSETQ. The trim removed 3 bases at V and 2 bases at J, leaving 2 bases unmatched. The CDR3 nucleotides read TGCGCCAGCAGCTCGGGGACAGGGAACTATGGCTACACCTTC. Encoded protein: CASSSGTGNYGYTF.

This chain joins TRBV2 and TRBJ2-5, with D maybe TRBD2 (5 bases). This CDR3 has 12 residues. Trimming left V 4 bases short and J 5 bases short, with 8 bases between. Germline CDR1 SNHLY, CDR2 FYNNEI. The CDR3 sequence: CASSAGIETQYF. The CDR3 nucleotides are TGTGCCAGCAGTGCGGGGATTGAGACCCAGTACTTC.

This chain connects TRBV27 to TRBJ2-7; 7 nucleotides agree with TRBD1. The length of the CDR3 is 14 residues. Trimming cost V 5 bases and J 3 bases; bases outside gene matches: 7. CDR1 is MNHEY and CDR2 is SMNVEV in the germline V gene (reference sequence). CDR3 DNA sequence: TGTGCCAGCAGTCCGGGGACAGAACGCTACGAGCAGTACTTC. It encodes CASSPGTERYEQYF.

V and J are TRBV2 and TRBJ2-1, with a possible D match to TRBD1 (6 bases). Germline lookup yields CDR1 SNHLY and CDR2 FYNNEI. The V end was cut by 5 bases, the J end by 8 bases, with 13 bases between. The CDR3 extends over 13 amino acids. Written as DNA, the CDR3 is TGTGCCAGCAGTCTAAGGGGGTGGGATGAGCAGTTCTTC. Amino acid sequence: CASSLRGWDEQFF.

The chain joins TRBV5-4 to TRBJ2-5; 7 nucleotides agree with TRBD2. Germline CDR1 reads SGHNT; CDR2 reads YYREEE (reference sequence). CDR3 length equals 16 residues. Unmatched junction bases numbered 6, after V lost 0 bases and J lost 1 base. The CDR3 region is CASSLGGSGGQETQYF. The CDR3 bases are TGTGCCAGCAGCTTGGGCGGATCGGGGGGCCAAGAGACCCAGTACTTC. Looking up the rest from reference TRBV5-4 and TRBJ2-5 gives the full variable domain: ETGVTQSPTHLIKTRGQQVTLRCSSQSGHNTVSWYQQALGQGPQFIFQYYREEENGRGNFPPRFSGLQFPNYSSELNVNALELDDSALYLCASSLGGSGGQETQYFGPGTRLLVL.